These 26 T cell receptor beta chains were sequenced from one sample in a study of blood T cell repertoires in COVID-19. Measured with immunoSEQ multiplex PCR; TCRdb has only the in-frame clones, and not every one. The sample carries 200,000 to 250,000 clones, 88% recorded once. Sequences were obtained from PBMCs or T cells enriched from blood (not recorded which). Receptor source: a woman aged 25 to 39 who had recovered from COVID-19.

The chain joins TRBV9 to TRBJ1-2; D gene uncertain. Germline values: CDR1 SGDLS, CDR2 YYNGEE. The CDR3 consists of 15 residues. V gave up 3 bases and J gave up 0 bases, with 12 bases separating them. The CDR3 reads CASSANPIANYGYTF. The CDR3 nucleotides are TGTGCCAGCAGCGCCAACCCAATAGCTAACTATGGCTACACCTTC.

This chain connects TRBV27 to TRBJ1-2; maybe TRBD1 (5 bases). The germline CDR1 and CDR2 sequences are MNHEY and SMNVEV (reference sequence). This CDR3 comprises 17 residues. Trimming took off 5 bases at V and 7 bases at J, with 26 bases between the two ends. The CDR3 region has the DNA TGTGCCAGCAGTCCCCCCATGACAGTAGGATCCACTGGTGGCTACACCTTC. Translating it yields CASSPPMTVGSTGGYTF.

The chain carries TRBV7-8 and TRBJ1-4; the D gene is possibly TRBD1 (6 bases). Germline V CDR1 and CDR2: SGHVS, FQNEAQ. Deletions cut 4 bases from V and 1 base from J, with 13 bases between. This CDR3 has 16 amino acids. CDR3 in DNA: TGTGCCAGCAGCTCGACAGGCGGAGGAACTAATGAAAAACTGTTTTTT. Protein product: CASSSTGGGTNEKLFF.

The rearrangement uses TRBV2 and TRBJ1-1; 9 nucleotides line up with TRBD1. Germline V gene lookup returns CDR1 SNHLY and CDR2 FYNNEI. This CDR3 is built from 13 residues. J lost 8 bases, V lost 4 bases, and 5 bases had no gene match. The CDR3 here is CASSAQTGGEAFF. The CDR3 DNA follows: TGTGCCAGCAGTGCTCAGACAGGGGGAGAAGCTTTCTTT.

The rearrangement links TRBV6-1 to TRBJ2-5, with 11 bases matching TRBD2. CDR3 length equals 17 residues. Germline V gives CDR1 MNHNS, CDR2 SASEGT. J gave up 1 base and V 2 bases, and 6 bases lay outside the gene matches. The CDR3 loop reads CASSEWGLAGGQETQYF. CDR3 sequence (DNA): TGTGCCAGCAGTGAATGGGGGCTAGCGGGGGGCCAAGAGACCCAGTACTTC.

This clone was counted only a few times. The gene calls are TRBV19 and TRBJ1-1; 9 bases line up with TRBD1. The J segment lost 4 bases and the V segment lost 5 bases, leaving 11 bases of the junction unmatched. This CDR3 is 16 amino acids long. Germline V gives CDR1 LNHDA, CDR2 SQIVND (reference sequence). CDR3 sequence: CASSPRGDRVSTEAFF. The DNA of the CDR3 is TGTGCCAGTAGTCCGAGGGGGGACAGGGTGTCCACTGAAGCTTTCTTT.

The chain combines TRBV4-3 with TRBJ2-3; 7 nucleotides align to TRBD2. J gave up 2 bases and V 4 bases, and 24 bases lay outside the gene matches. The CDR3 is 21 amino acids. CDR1 is LGHNA, CDR2 YSLEER, per germline. The DNA of the CDR3 is TGCGCCAGCAGCCGAGCCACGGGGGGAATGTACTCAGAGGGCCACACAGATACGCAGTATTTT. It is translated as CASSRATGGMYSEGHTDTQYF.

The chain uses TRBV6-2 or TRBV6-3 and TRBJ1-2; D perhaps matches TRBD1 (5 bases). Germline lookup yields CDR1 MNHEY and CDR2 SVGEGT. V lost 0 bases to trimming and J lost 7 bases, with 15 bases between them. The length of the CDR3 is 15 residues. In DNA form, the CDR3 reads TGTGCCAGCAGTTACTCGAGTAACAGGCCGAGTGGCTACACCTTC. This codes for CASSYSSNRPSGYTF.

The chain links TRBV24-1 to TRBJ2-3, with TRBD1 identical over 7 bases. The CDR3 has 15 residues. Germline V gene lookup returns CDR1 KGHDR and CDR2 SFDVKD. The junction had 3 bases not matched to a gene; V was cut back by 2 bases and J by 2 bases. As DNA, the CDR3 is TGTGCCACCAGTGATTCGGGACAGCCCACAGATACGCAGTATTTT. Protein sequence: CATSDSGQPTDTQYF.

The chain carries TRBV9 and TRBJ2-2; tentatively, D is TRBD2 (5 bases). Between the trimmed V and J ends, which lost 4 bases and 0 bases, there was a span of 16 bases. This CDR3 has 17 residues. Germline lookup yields CDR1 SGDLS and CDR2 YYNGEE. The CDR3 loop reads CASSPHGGRSNTGELFF. The CDR3 DNA sequence: TGTGCCAGCAGCCCCCATGGCGGGCGCTCGAACACCGGGGAGCTGTTTTTT.

The rearrangement links TRBV11-2 to TRBJ2-2, with 7 bases aligning to TRBD2. The CDR3 contains 16 residues. Germline CDR1 is SGHAT and CDR2 is FQNNGV. With 6 bases clipped from V and 4 bases from J, the junction kept 11 bases outside the gene matches. CDR3 in amino acids: CASRRLQGLSTGELFF. In DNA, the CDR3 is TGTGCCAGCAGACGCCTCCAGGGACTATCCACCGGGGAGCTGTTTTTT.

The chain couples TRBV5-4 to TRBJ1-3; perhaps TRBD1 as D (5 bases). CDR1 is SGHNT, CDR2 YYREEE, per germline (reference sequence). The V gene lost 2 bases and the J gene lost 4 bases, with 10 bases spanning the gap. There are 14 residues in the CDR3. The CDR3 here is CASSFKGSGNTIYF. In DNA form, the CDR3 reads TGTGCCAGCAGCTTCAAGGGGTCCGGAAACACCATATATTTT.

The rearrangement joins TRBV9 to TRBJ2-3; TRBD2 matches 7 bases. Trimming at V came to 1 base and at J to 2 bases, leaving 4 bases not matched to a gene. Germline V gives CDR1 SGDLS, CDR2 YYNGEE. CDR3 size: 15 residues. Here the CDR3 reads CASSVWGGNTDTQYF. CDR3 coding DNA: TGTGCCAGCAGCGTATGGGGGGGAAACACAGATACGCAGTATTTT.

The genes are TRBV7-8 and TRBJ1-1; 7 bases are shared with TRBD1. The germline CDR1 and CDR2 sequences are SGHVS and FQNEAQ. This CDR3 is built from 16 residues. V was pared by 5 bases and J by 0 bases, with 9 bases of the junction left unmatched. The CDR3 nucleotides read TGTGCCAGCAGCCTCCTCAAACAGGGGATGAACACTGAAGCTTTCTTT. Translating gives CASSLLKQGMNTEAFF.

The chain carries TRBV5-4 and TRBJ2-7; 7 positions agree with TRBD1. V shed 7 bases and J 6 bases; nucleotides not matched to a gene: 10. This CDR3 is built from 13 residues. Germline loops: CDR1 SGHNT, CDR2 YYREEE (reference sequence). The CDR3 here is CASQILGDSEQYF. CDR3 nucleotides: TGTGCCAGCCAAATCTTGGGGGACAGCGAGCAGTACTTC.

The rearrangement joins TRBV21-1 to TRBJ1-2; the table's D call, TRBD1, was not checked against the DNA. TRBV21-1 is a pseudogene locus. This CDR3 contains 15 residues. The CDR3 sequence is CASSKGWTAFHGYTF. For the CDR3, the DNA is TGTGCCAGCAGCAAAGGGTGGACAGCGTTCCATGGCTACACCTTC.

Only a few counts were recorded for this clone. The rearrangement uses TRBV23-1 and TRBJ1-1; no firm D call. TRBV23-1 is an ORF, with its function uncertain. Trimming removed 0 bases from V and 3 bases from J, with 5 bases in between. This CDR3 has 13 residues. The CDR3 reads CASSQSTYTEAFF. The CDR3 DNA sequence: TGCGCCAGCAGTCAATCCACATACACTGAAGCTTTCTTT.

This clone has a single count. The rearrangement uses TRBV15 and TRBJ2-5; TRBD1 aligns across 9 bases. The V and J ends lost 7 bases and 5 bases, in that order; junction bases with no gene match: 11. The CDR3 consists of 15 residues. The germline V gene encodes CDR1 LNHNV and CDR2 YYDKDF (reference sequence). The CDR3 bases are TGTGCCACCACCCCGGGACAGGGAGGGTCGGAGACCCAGTACTTC. Translation gives CATTPGQGGSETQYF.

The CDR3 nucleotides read TGTGCCAGCAGCGTACGTCTAGAGCGGGGGCCTTACAATGAGCAGTTCTTC. Protein: CASSVRLERGPYNEQFF. The V gene is TRBV5-5, the J gene TRBJ2-1; TRBD2 matches at 8 bases. CDR3 length equals 17 residues. Looked up from germline, CDR1 is SGHKS and CDR2 is YYEKEE (reference sequence). The ends lost 4 bases at V and 4 bases at J; junction bases unmatched: 13.

J is TRBJ1-6 and V is TRBV4-1, with 8 positions matching TRBD1. The germline V gene encodes CDR1 MGHRA and CDR2 YSYEKL. The CDR3 spans 16 residues. V shed 2 bases, J shed 9 bases, and the junction held 9 bases outside the gene matches. CDR3 nucleotide sequence: TGCGCCAGCAGCCAACTCCGACAGGGGAAGGGTTCACCCCTCCACTTT. Its translation: CASSQLRQGKGSPLHF.

This clone occurred once. The V gene is TRBV7-9, the J gene TRBJ1-1, with TRBD1 matching over 7 bases. V lost 6 bases to trimming and J lost 4 bases; unmatched junction nucleotides: 5. This CDR3 comprises 13 residues. Per germline, CDR1 SEHNR and CDR2 FQNEAQ (reference sequence). CDR3 nucleotides: TGTGCCAGCAGTCCCACAGGGGCCACTGAAGCTTTCTTT. It specifies CASSPTGATEAFF.

This chain connects TRBV13 to TRBJ2-1; 9 bases line up with TRBD1. There are 14 residues in the CDR3. V gave up 3 bases and J gave up 8 bases; unmatched junction bases: 5. Germline-derived CDR1 and CDR2 are PRHDT and FYEKMQ (reference sequence). The CDR3 loop is CASSFRTGADEQFF. Written as DNA, the CDR3 is TGTGCCAGCAGCTTCCGGACAGGGGCGGATGAGCAGTTCTTC.

This clone occurred once. This sequence joins TRBV19 and TRBJ1-1; no definite D call. Trimming shortened V by 3 bases and J by 8 bases, and 13 bases separated the two germline ends. CDR1 and CDR2 (germline): LNHDA, SQIVND (reference sequence). The CDR3 has 13 amino acids. CDR3 protein: CASSIGNPREAFF. CDR3 sequence (DNA): TGTGCCAGTAGTATCGGGAACCCCCGGGAAGCTTTCTTT.

The gene calls are TRBV12-3 or TRBV12-4 and TRBJ1-1, with 8 bases fitting TRBD1. Unmatched junction bases numbered 5, after V lost 6 bases and J lost 5 bases. The CDR3 length is 13 residues. CDR3 protein: CASRSTGGTEAFF. CDR3 in DNA: TGTGCCAGCAGATCTACAGGGGGAACTGAAGCTTTCTTT.

The chain links TRBV11-1 to TRBJ2-1, with 8 positions matching TRBD1. V dropped 4 bases and J dropped 6; count of bases not matched to a gene: 8. The CDR3 runs to 15 residues. Germline lookup yields CDR1 SGHAT and CDR2 FQDESV (reference sequence). The CDR3 DNA reads as TGTGCCAGCAGCTCAGTTGAGACAGGGGCCAATGAGCAGTTCTTC. It encodes CASSSVETGANEQFF.

This clone was detected once. This chain uses TRBV3-1 (or the pseudogene TRBV3-2) with TRBJ2-3; maybe TRBD2 (6 bases). Trimming took 1 base from V and 5 from J, leaving 13 bases between them. CDR3 length: 15 amino acids. CDR1 is LGHDT and CDR2 is YNNKEL in the germline V gene (reference sequence). CDR3 loop: CASSQGRGWGDTQYF. The CDR3, as DNA: TGTGCCAGCAGCCAAGGACGGGGGTGGGGAGATACGCAGTATTTT.